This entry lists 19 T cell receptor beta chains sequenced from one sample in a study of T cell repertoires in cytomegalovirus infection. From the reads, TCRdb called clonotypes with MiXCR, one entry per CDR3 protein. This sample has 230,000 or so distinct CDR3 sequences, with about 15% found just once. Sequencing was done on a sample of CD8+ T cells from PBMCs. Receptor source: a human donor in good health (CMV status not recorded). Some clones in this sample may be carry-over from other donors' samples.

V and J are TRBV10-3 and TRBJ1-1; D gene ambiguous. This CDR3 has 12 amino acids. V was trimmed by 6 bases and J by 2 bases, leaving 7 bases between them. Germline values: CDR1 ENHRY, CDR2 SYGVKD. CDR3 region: CAIRINNTEAFF. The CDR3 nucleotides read TGTGCCATCAGGATCAACAACACTGAAGCTTTCTTT.

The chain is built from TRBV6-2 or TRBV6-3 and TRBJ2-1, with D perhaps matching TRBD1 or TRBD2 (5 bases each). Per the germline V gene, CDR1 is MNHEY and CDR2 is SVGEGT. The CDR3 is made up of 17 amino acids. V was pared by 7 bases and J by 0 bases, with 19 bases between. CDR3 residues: CASTLGLWGSSYNEQFF. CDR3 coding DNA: TGTGCCAGCACCCTCGGTCTATGGGGGAGCTCCTACAATGAGCAGTTCTTC.

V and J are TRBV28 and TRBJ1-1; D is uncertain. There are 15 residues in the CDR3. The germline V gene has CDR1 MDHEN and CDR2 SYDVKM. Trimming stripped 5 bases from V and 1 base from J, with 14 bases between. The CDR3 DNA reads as TGTGCCAGCAGTCCGAACAATAACCCGAACACTGAAGCTTTCTTT. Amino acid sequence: CASSPNNNPNTEAFF.

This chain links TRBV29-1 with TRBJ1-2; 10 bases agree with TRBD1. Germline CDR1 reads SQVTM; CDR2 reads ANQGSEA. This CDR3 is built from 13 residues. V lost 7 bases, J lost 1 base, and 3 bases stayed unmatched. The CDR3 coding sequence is TGCAGCGCCGGACAGGGGGATAACTATGGCTACACCTTC. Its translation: CSAGQGDNYGYTF.

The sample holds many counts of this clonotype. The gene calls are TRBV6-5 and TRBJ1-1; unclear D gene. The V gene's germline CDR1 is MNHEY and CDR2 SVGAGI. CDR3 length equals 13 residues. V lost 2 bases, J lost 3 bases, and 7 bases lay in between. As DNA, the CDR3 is TGTGCCAGCAGTTACATCCGGGACACTGAAGCTTTCTTT. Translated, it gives CASSYIRDTEAFF.

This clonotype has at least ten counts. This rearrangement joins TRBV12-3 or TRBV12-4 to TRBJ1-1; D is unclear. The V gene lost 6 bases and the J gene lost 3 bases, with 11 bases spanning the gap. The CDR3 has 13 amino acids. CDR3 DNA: TGTGCCAGCAGCCAGGACGGGTACACTGAAGCTTTCTTT. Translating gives CASSQDGYTEAFF.

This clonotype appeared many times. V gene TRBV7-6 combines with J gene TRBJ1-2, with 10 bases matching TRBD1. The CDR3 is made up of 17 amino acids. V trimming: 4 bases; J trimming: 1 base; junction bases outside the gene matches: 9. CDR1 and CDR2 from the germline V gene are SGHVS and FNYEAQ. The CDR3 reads CASSSAGQGVLNYGYTF. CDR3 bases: TGTGCCAGCAGCTCCGCAGGACAGGGGGTTCTTAACTATGGCTACACCTTC.

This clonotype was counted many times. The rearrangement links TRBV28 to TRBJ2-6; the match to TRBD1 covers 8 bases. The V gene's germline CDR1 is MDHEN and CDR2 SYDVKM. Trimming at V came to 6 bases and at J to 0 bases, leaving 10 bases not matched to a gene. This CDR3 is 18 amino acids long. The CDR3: CASRPHTGTGSGANVLTF. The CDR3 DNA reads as TGTGCCAGCAGGCCGCATACCGGGACAGGCTCTGGGGCCAACGTCCTGACTTTC.

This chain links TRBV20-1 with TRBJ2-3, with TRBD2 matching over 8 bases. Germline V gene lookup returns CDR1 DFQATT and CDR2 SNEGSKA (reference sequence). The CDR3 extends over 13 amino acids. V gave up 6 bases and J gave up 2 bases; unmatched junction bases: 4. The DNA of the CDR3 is TGCAGTGCCCGCGGGGGGCCCACAGATACGCAGTATTTT. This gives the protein CSARGGPTDTQYF.

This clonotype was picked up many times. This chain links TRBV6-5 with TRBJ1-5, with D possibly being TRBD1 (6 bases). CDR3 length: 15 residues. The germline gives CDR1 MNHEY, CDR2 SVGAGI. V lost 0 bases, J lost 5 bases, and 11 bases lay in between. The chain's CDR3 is CASSYSGGPYQPQHF. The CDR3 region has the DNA TGTGCCAGCAGTTACTCAGGGGGACCTTATCAGCCCCAGCATTTT.

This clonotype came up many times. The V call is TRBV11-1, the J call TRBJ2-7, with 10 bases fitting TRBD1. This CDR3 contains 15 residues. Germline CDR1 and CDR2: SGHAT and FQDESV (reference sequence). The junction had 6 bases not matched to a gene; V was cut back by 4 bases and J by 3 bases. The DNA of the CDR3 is TGTGCCAGCAGCTCACTGGACAGGGGGGACTACGAGCAGTACTTC. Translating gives CASSSLDRGDYEQYF.

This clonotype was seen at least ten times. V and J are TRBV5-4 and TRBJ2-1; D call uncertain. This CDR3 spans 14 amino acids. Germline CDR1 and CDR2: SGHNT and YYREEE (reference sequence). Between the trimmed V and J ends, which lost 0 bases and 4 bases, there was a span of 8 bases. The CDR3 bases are TGTGCCAGCAGCTTGGACAAACTATACAATGAGCAGTTCTTC. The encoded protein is CASSLDKLYNEQFF.

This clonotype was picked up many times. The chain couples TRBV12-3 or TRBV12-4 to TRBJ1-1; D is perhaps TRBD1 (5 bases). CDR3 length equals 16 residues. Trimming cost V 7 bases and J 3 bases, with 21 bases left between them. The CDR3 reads CASTRPTDGTDTEAFF. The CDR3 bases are TGTGCCAGCACCAGACCCACAGACGGGACGGACACTGAAGCTTTCTTT.

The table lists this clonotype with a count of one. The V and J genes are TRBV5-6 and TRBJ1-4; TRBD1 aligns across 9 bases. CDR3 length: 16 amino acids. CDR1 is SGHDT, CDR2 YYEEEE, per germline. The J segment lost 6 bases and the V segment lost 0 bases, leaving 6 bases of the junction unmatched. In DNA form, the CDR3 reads TGTGCCAGCAGCTTGGGGGACAGGGCGGAAGATGAAAAACTGTTTTTT. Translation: CASSLGDRAEDEKLFF. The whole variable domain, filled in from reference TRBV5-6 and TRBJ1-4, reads DAGVTQSPTHLIKTRGQQVTLRCSPKSGHDTVSWYQQALGQGPQFIFQYYEEEERQRGNFPDRFSGHQFPNYSSELNVNALLLGDSALYLCASSLGDRAEDEKLFFGSGTQLSVL.

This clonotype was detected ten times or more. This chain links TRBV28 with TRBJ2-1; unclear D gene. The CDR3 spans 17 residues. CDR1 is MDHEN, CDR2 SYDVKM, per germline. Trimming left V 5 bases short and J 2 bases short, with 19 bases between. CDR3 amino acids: CASSPDKMTRAYNEQFF. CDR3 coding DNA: TGTGCCAGCAGTCCGGATAAAATGACAAGAGCCTACAATGAGCAGTTCTTC.

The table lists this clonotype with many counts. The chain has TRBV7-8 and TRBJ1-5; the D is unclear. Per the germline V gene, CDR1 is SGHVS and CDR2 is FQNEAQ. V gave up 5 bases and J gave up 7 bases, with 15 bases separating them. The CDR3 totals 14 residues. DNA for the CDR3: TGTGCCAGCAGCCTACGTCCGTTAGGGCAGCCCCAGCATTTT. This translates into CASSLRPLGQPQHF.

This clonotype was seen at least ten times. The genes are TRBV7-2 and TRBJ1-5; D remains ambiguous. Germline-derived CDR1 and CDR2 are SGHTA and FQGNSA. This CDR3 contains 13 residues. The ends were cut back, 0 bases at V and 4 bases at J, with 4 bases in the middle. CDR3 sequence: CASSLARNQPQHF. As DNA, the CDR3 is TGTGCCAGCAGCTTAGCGCGGAATCAGCCCCAGCATTTT.

CDR3 sequence reads: CASILYRGTDYNEQFF. In nucleotides, the CDR3 is TGTGCCAGCATACTCTACCGAGGGACAGATTACAATGAGCAGTTCTTC. This chain joins TRBV7-2 and TRBJ2-1; 7 nucleotides align to TRBD1. CDR1 SGHTA and CDR2 FQGNSA come from the germline V gene. The CDR3 runs to 16 residues. V lost 7 bases to trimming and J lost 4 bases; unmatched junction nucleotides: 13.

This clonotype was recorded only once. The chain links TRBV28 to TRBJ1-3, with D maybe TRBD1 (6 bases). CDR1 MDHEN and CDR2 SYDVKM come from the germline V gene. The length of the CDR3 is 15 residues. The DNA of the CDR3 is TGTGGGACACGTCGACAGGACCTCTCTGGAAACACCATATATTTT. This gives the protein CGTRRQDLSGNTIYF. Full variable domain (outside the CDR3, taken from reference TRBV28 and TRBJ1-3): DVKVTQSSRYLVKRTGEKVFLECVQDMDHENMFWYRQDPGLGLRLIYFSYDVKMKEKGDIPEGYSVSREKKERFSLILESASTNQTSMYLCGTRRQDLSGNTIYFGEGSWLTVV.